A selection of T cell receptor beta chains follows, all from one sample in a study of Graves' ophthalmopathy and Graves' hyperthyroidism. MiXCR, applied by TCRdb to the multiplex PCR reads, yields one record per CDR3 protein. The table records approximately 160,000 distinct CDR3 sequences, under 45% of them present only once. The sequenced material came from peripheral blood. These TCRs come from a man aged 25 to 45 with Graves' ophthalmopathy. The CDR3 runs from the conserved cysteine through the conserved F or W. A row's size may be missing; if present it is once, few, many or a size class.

CASSQSGAHGGYTF many TRBJ1-2 TRBV16
CASGRDRVYGYTF many TRBJ1-2 TRBV27
CASRGRRGTEAFF few TRBJ1-1 TRBV6-4
CASSWPTNTGELFF NA TRBJ2-2 TRBV12-3/TRBV12-4
CASSLAGDNLLGEQYF NA TRBJ2-7 TRBV7-2
CASSISGGFGFSGNTIYF NA TRBJ1-3 TRBV6-2/TRBV6-3
CASSQSGGHGELFF NA TRBJ2-2 TRBV28
CASSFSRGEETQYF few TRBJ2-5 TRBV28
CASRPRAGGNSGSDTGELFF NA TRBJ2-2 TRBV7-1
CASTRILGQGVFGNQPQHF NA TRBJ1-5 TRBV3-1
CASSFRRMGQGIDEQYF NA TRBJ2-7 TRBV5-1
CASSRVRTGYYGYTF NA TRBJ1-2 TRBV6-2/TRBV6-3
CASSGTAHYGYTF many TRBJ1-2 TRBV5-6
CASSEGQRRAFF NA TRBJ1-1 TRBV6-1
CASSQTRATEAFF many TRBJ1-1 TRBV4-3
CASRPTGYEQYF NA TRBJ2-7 TRBV28
CASTDRGPSYEQYF NA TRBJ2-7 TRBV28
CASSPLQGNTGELFF many TRBJ2-2 TRBV25-1
CASKGRQGVGSPLHF NA TRBJ1-6 TRBV12-3/TRBV12-4
CASSKSAGSYEQYF NA TRBJ2-7 TRBV6-2/TRBV6-3
CASSGGLADSSYEQYF NA TRBJ2-7 TRBV6-2/TRBV6-3
CSARQPRTDYEQYF many TRBJ2-7 TRBV20-1
CASSPDRGQMSTEAFF NA TRBJ1-1 TRBV4-2
CASSFGWGNYGYTF NA TRBJ1-2 TRBV5-1
CSAKFRNMNTEAFF NA TRBJ1-1 TRBV20-1
CAWSTPGRSREQYF many TRBJ2-7 TRBV30
CASSNTDYGYTF NA TRBJ1-2 TRBV6-5
CALRQSLNTEAFF NA TRBJ1-1 TRBV10-3
CASRPGRGYGYTF many TRBJ1-2 TRBV6-5
CASSLEPGTYGYTF many TRBJ1-2 TRBV5-1
CASSLEGVLKGYTF many TRBJ1-2 TRBV5-1
CASSFPWRASGSYEQYF NA TRBJ2-7 TRBV7-8
CASRYRGSNQPQHF NA TRBJ1-5 TRBV12-3/TRBV12-4
CSARDPGYEQYF NA TRBJ2-7 TRBV20-1
CSAREGGPDRVRYF many TRBJ2-7 TRBV20-1
CASSLRQGLSNQPQHF NA TRBJ1-5 TRBV12-3/TRBV12-4
CASTPTGGFAKNIQYF NA TRBJ2-4 TRBV6-2/TRBV6-3
CASSYSDSFYYGYTF NA TRBJ1-2 TRBV6-2/TRBV6-3
CASSLWGQNEQYF NA TRBJ2-7 TRBV7-2
CASSYPSSPYGYTF NA TRBJ1-2 TRBV6-5
CSAGTANTGELFF many TRBJ2-2 TRBV20-1
CASSVLARETQYF NA TRBJ2-5 TRBV7-2